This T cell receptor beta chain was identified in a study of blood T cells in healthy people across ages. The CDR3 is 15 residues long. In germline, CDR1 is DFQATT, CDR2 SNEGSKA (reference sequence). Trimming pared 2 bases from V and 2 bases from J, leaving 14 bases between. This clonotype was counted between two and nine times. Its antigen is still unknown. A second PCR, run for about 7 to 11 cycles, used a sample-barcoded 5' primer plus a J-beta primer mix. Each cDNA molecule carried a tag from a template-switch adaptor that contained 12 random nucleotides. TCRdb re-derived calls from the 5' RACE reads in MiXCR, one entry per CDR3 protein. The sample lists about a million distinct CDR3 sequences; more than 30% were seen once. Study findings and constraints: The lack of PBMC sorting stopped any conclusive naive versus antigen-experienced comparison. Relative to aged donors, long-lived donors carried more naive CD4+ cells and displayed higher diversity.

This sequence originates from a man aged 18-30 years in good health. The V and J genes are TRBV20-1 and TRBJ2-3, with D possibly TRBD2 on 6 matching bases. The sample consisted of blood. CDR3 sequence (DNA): TGCAGTGCTAGAAGGTCAGGGAGGCCCACAGATACGCAGTATTTT. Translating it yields CSARRSGRPTDTQYF.